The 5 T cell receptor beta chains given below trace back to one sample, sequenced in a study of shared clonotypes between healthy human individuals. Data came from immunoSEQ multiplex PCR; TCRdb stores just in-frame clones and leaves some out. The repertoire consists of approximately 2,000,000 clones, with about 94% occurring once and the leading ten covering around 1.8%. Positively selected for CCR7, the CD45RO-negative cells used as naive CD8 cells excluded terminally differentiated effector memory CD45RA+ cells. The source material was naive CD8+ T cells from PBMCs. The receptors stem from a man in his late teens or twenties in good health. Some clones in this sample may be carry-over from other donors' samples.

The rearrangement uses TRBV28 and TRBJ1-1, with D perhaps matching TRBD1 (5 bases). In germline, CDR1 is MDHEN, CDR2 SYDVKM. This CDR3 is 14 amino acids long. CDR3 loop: CTTARGFRNTEAFF. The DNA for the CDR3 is TGTACCACCGCAAGGGGTTTTCGAAACACTGAAGCTTTCTTT.

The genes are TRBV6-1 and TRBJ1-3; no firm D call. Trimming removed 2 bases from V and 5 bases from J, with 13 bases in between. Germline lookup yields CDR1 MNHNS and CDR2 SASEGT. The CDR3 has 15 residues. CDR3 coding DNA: TGTGCCAGCAGTGAAATGTCAGTCACCCGAAACACCATATATTTT. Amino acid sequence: CASSEMSVTRNTIYF.

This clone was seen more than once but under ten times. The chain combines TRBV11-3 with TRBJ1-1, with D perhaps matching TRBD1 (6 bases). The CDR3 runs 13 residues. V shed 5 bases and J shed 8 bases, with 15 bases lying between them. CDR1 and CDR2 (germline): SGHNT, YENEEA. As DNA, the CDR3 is TGTGCCAGCAGCCCTGGGCGGGGGACAGAAGCTTTCTTT. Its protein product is CASSPGRGTEAFF.

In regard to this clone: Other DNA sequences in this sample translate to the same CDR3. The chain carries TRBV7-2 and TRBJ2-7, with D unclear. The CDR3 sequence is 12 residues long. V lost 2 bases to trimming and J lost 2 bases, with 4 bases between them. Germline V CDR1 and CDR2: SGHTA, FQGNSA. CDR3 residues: CASSLSPYEQYF. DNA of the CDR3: TGTGCCAGCAGCTTATCTCCCTACGAGCAGTACTTC.

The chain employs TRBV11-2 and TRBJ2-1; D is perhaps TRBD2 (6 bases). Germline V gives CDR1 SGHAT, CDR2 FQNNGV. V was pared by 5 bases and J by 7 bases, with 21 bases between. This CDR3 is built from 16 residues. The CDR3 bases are TGTGCCAGCAGCCCCCGGCTACGGGGGTCAGGTAATGAGCAGTTCTTC. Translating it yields CASSPRLRGSGNEQFF.